The T cell receptor beta chain described here comes from a study of cytomegalovirus exposure and HLA in healthy donors. Study conclusions and caveats: Later analysis found that TCR beta chains associated with HLA were more clonally expanded than other, equally common chains. Donor immune exposure was known only as CMV serostatus. Later work found that TCR association rates differed between HLA loci; DRB1 had the most and HLA-C the fewest.

Both 60 Vbeta primers and 13 Jbeta primers went into the PCR. Measured with immunoSEQ multiplex PCR; TCRdb has only the in-frame clones, and not every one. The sample carries roughly 140,000 clones, approximately 60% recorded once. In its sample, this clone was seen a few times. The antigen is not known. Trimming shortened V by 2 bases and J by 7 bases, and 15 bases separated the two germline ends. The germline V gene encodes CDR1 SGHTA and CDR2 FQGTGA. This CDR3 contains 15 residues. This sequence was found in an older woman in good health and CMV-seropositive. Sequenced sample: PBMCs. The V gene is TRBV7-3, the J gene TRBJ2-1; the D is unclear. This CDR3 is CASSLGGGSVNEQFF. CDR3 nucleotide sequence: TGTGCCAGCAGCTTAGGCGGCGGCTCTGTAAATGAGCAGTTCTTC.